The 31 T cell receptor beta chains given below trace back to one sample, sequenced in a study of blood T cells in healthy people across ages. The second PCR ran 7 to 11 cycles with a sample-barcoded 5' primer and J-beta primers. Each CDR3 protein gets one entry after TCRdb re-called the 5' RACE reads with MiXCR. The data contain about 780,000 distinct CDR3 sequences, around 25% of them singletons. The sample was also reused in another study, on T cells of mothers and their children.

Sequenced material: blood. The receptors derive from a boy younger than 18 in good health.

This sequence joins TRBV6-6 and TRBJ2-5; D unresolved. This CDR3 region has 14 residues. Germline loops: CDR1 MNHNY, CDR2 SVGAGI (reference sequence). V lost 0 bases to trimming and J lost 2 bases, with 7 bases between them. The CDR3 spells CASSYSRTQETQYF. In DNA form, the CDR3 reads TGTGCCAGCAGTTACTCGCGGACGCAAGAGACCCAGTACTTC.

This clonotype has more than one count but fewer than ten. The V gene is TRBV2, the J gene TRBJ2-6; tentative D call: TRBD1 (5 bases). The CDR3 is 14 amino acids. The V end was cut by 4 bases, the J end by 7 bases, with 11 bases between. In germline, CDR1 is SNHLY, CDR2 FYNNEI. The CDR3 loop reads CASSGLQGANVLTF. CDR3 bases: TGTGCCAGCAGTGGTCTGCAGGGAGCCAACGTCCTGACTTTC.

This clonotype occurred a few times. The chain is built from TRBV14 and TRBJ1-1, with a weak D call TRBD1 (5 bases). The CDR3 sequence is 16 residues long. Per germline, CDR1 SGHDN and CDR2 FVKESK. V lost 4 bases to trimming and J lost 4 bases, with 19 bases between them. The CDR3 loop is CASSLRGGAVGTEAFF. CDR3 DNA: TGTGCCAGCAGCCTCCGGGGAGGGGCGGTAGGCACTGAAGCTTTCTTT.

This clonotype was counted a few times. V gene TRBV2 combines with J gene TRBJ1-4; D is uncertain. This CDR3 has 21 amino acids. Trimming shortened V by 2 bases and J by 0 bases, and 25 bases separated the two germline ends. Germline CDR1 reads SNHLY; CDR2 reads FYNNEI. Written as DNA, the CDR3 is TGTGCCAGCAGTGAACCTGAAGGCTTGTGGAGCCGGACTACAACTAATGAAAAACTGTTTTTT. Translated: CASSEPEGLWSRTTTNEKLFF.

The chain recombines TRBV29-1 with TRBJ2-5; D might be TRBD1 (6 bases). The CDR3 has 13 residues. Looked up from germline, CDR1 is SQVTM and CDR2 is ANQGSEA. V was cut by 4 bases and J by 11 bases, with 20 bases left in between. This CDR3 reads CSVGIWGPREQYF. The CDR3, as DNA: TGCAGCGTTGGGATATGGGGGCCGAGGGAGCAGTACTTC.

This clonotype came up a few times. This sequence joins TRBV2 and TRBJ2-1; D is tentatively TRBD1 or TRBD2 (5 bases each). The J call may be in error: the DNA end matches TRBJ2-5 better. The CDR3 has 12 amino acids. Looked up from germline, CDR1 is SNHLY and CDR2 is FYNNEI. CDR3 amino acids: CASKGTLRSQYF. CDR3 nucleotide sequence: TGTGCCAGCAAGGGGACGCTACGCTCCCAGTACTTC.

This clonotype turned up a few times. The rearrangement uses TRBV21-1 and TRBJ1-4. TRBV21-1 is recorded as a pseudogene. The CDR3 contains 16 residues. The CDR3 DNA reads as TGTGCCAGCAGATGCCGGGACAGCGGATCTAATGAAAAACTGTTTTTT. Its translation is CASRCRDSGSNEKLFF.

The chain carries TRBV6-1 and TRBJ1-5; the D is unclear. Looked up from germline, CDR1 is MNHNS and CDR2 is SASEGT. The ends were cut back, 0 bases at V and 1 base at J, with 10 bases in the middle. The CDR3 has 16 residues. In DNA, the CDR3 is TGTGCCAGCAGTGAAGCGCATTTCGACAGCAATCAGCCCCAGCATTTT. Its translation is CASSEAHFDSNQPQHF.

This clonotype came up many times. The gene calls are TRBV14 and TRBJ2-5, with D perhaps given as TRBD1 or TRBD2 (6 bases each). The V end lost 2 bases, the J end lost 4 bases, and 17 bases lay between the germline ends. Germline V gene lookup returns CDR1 SGHDN and CDR2 FVKESK. The CDR3 totals 16 residues. CDR3 in amino acids: CASSQRGPTLRETQYF. CDR3 bases: TGTGCCAGCAGCCAACGGGGGCCGACTCTTCGAGAGACCCAGTACTTC.

The gene calls are TRBV28 and TRBJ2-5; 8 positions match TRBD2. V lost 6 bases, J lost 3 bases, and 12 bases stayed unmatched. The germline CDR1 and CDR2 sequences are MDHEN and SYDVKM. The CDR3 contains 16 residues. CDR3 residues: CASSRSGTRKKETQYF. The DNA of the CDR3 is TGTGCCAGCAGCCGATCCGGGACTAGAAAGAAAGAGACCCAGTACTTC.

This clonotype was counted only a few times. This rearrangement joins TRBV5-1 to TRBJ2-2; 7 bases map to TRBD1. The CDR3 has 14 amino acids. V trimming: 4 bases; J trimming: 6 bases; junction bases outside the gene matches: 6. Germline CDR1 and CDR2: SGHRS and YFSETQ. For the CDR3, the DNA is TGCGCCAGCAGCCGCGACAGGGAAGCCGGGGAGCTGTTTTTT. Translation: CASSRDREAGELFF. Supplemented by reference TRBV5-1 and TRBJ2-2, the full variable domain reads KAGVTQTPRYLIKTRGQQVTLSCSPISGHRSVSWYQQTPGQGLQFLFEYFSETQRNKGNFPGRFSGRQFSNSRSEMNVSTLELGDSALYLCASSRDREAGELFFGEGSRLTVL.

The rearrangement uses TRBV27 and TRBJ2-7; no clear D. This CDR3 is built from 15 residues. Germline V gene sequence: CDR1 MNHEY, CDR2 SMNVEV (reference sequence). V lost 6 bases and J 3 bases, leaving 18 bases between the germline ends. CDR3 in amino acids: CASSPIGQVYYEQYF. CDR3 nucleotides: TGTGCCAGCAGCCCTATCGGGCAGGTCTACTACGAGCAGTACTTC.

The rearrangement uses TRBV30 and TRBJ2-2; weak D call: TRBD1 (6 bases). The CDR3 sequence is 14 residues long. Germline-derived CDR1 and CDR2 are GTSNPN and SVGIG (reference sequence). V was shortened by 6 bases and J by 3 bases, with 14 bases between the two germline ends. The CDR3 region is CACFPAGDTGELFF. In DNA form, the CDR3 reads TGTGCCTGCTTCCCGGCAGGGGACACCGGGGAGCTGTTTTTT.

In its sample, this clonotype was seen a few times. The J gene is TRBJ2-5, the V gene TRBV5-5, with 12 bases lining up with TRBD2. The closer fit of TRBJ2-1 to the DNA end suggests the J call may be wrong. Germline-derived CDR1 and CDR2 are SGHKS and YYEKEE (reference sequence). The CDR3 is made up of 15 amino acids. CDR3 in amino acids: CASSLGTSGVNEQFF. CDR3 bases: TGTGCCAGCAGCTTGGGGACTAGCGGGGTAAATGAGCAGTTCTTC.

V is TRBV20-1 and J is TRBJ1-1; 7 bases are shared with TRBD1. This CDR3 spans 14 amino acids. Germline V gene lookup returns CDR1 DFQATT and CDR2 SNEGSKA (reference sequence). The junction had 5 bases not matched to a gene; V was cut back by 0 bases and J by 4 bases. CDR3 residues: CSARDQDRATEAFF. The CDR3 nucleotides are TGCAGTGCTAGAGATCAAGACAGGGCCACTGAAGCTTTCTTT.

This clonotype has more than one count but fewer than ten. This chain connects TRBV6-5 to TRBJ2-7; D might be TRBD2 (6 bases). Trimming pared 6 bases from V and 1 base from J, leaving 16 bases between. In germline, CDR1 is MNHEY, CDR2 SVGAGI. The CDR3 covers 15 residues. The CDR3 spells CASRQQAGLSYEQYF. Written as DNA, the CDR3 is TGTGCCAGCAGGCAACAGGCCGGACTATCCTACGAGCAGTACTTC.

The chain employs TRBV29-1 and TRBJ1-3; tentatively, D is TRBD1 (6 bases). The CDR3 is 15 residues long. Between the trimmed V and J ends, which lost 7 bases and 0 bases, there was a span of 16 bases. Looked up from germline, CDR1 is SQVTM and CDR2 is ANQGSEA. The CDR3: CSARRDTNSGNTIYF. The CDR3 DNA sequence: TGCAGCGCTCGAAGGGACACCAACTCTGGAAACACCATATATTTT.

This chain links TRBV7-6 with TRBJ2-1; 10 bases match TRBD2. In germline, CDR1 is SGHVS, CDR2 FNYEAQ. The CDR3 is made up of 16 amino acids. V lost 4 bases, J lost 0 bases, and 3 bases stayed unmatched. The CDR3 is CASSSLAGDSYNEQFF. The CDR3 coding sequence is TGTGCCAGCAGCTCCCTAGCGGGGGACTCCTACAATGAGCAGTTCTTC.

V is TRBV4-2 and J is TRBJ2-2; 9 positions agree with TRBD1. V shed 7 bases, J shed 5 bases, and the junction held 8 bases outside the gene matches. The CDR3 totals 15 residues. Germline values: CDR1 LGHNA, CDR2 YNFKEQ. The CDR3 sequence is CASTRDRVRTGELFF. The DNA of the CDR3 is TGTGCCAGCACCCGGGACAGGGTGAGGACCGGGGAGCTGTTTTTT.

The CDR3 nucleotides read TGCGCCAGCAGCCCAAGGACTAGAAGTGATGAGCAGTTCTTC. Amino acid sequence: CASSPRTRSDEQFF. The chain carries TRBV5-1 and TRBJ2-5; 7 bases agree with TRBD2. The J call may not be correct, given that the DNA end is closer to TRBJ2-1. The CDR3 contains 14 residues. Germline assignment: CDR1 SGHRS and CDR2 YFSETQ.

This rearrangement joins TRBV7-3 to TRBJ1-5; TRBD1 matches 7 bases. Trimming removed 1 base from V and 4 bases from J; junction bases left unmatched: 4. The germline V gene has CDR1 SGHTA and CDR2 FQGTGA. The CDR3 is 15 amino acids. This CDR3 reads CASSLMGQKNQPQHF. Written as DNA, the CDR3 is TGTGCCAGCAGCTTAATGGGACAGAAAAATCAGCCCCAGCATTTT.

The chain employs TRBV10-2 and TRBJ1-6; maybe TRBD1 (6 bases). The germline V and J ends were trimmed by 3 bases and 9 bases, with 6 bases remaining between them. Germline V lookup: CDR1 WSHSY, CDR2 SAAADI. CDR3 length: 12 residues. This chain's CDR3 is CASSDRGSPLHF. DNA for the CDR3: TGCGCCAGCAGTGACAGGGGTTCACCCCTCCACTTT.

This clonotype was found a few times. This rearrangement joins TRBV5-1 to TRBJ1-4, with D perhaps TRBD1 (5 bases). The germline gives CDR1 SGHRS, CDR2 YFSETQ. The CDR3 spans 15 residues. The V end lost 4 bases, the J end lost 3 bases, and 13 bases lay between the germline ends. The CDR3 DNA is TGCGCCAGCAGCGCCCTCGGGACGTCTAATGAAAAACTGTTTTTT. Its protein is CASSALGTSNEKLFF.

This clonotype showed up just a few times. The J gene is TRBJ2-7, the V gene TRBV28; D may match TRBD1 or TRBD2 (5 bases each). V shed 2 bases and J shed 2 bases, with 10 bases lying between them. In germline, CDR1 is MDHEN, CDR2 SYDVKM. The CDR3 spans 14 residues. CDR3 residues: CASSLGDGAYEQYF. CDR3 DNA: TGTGCCAGCAGTTTAGGGGACGGGGCCTACGAGCAGTACTTC.

The J gene is TRBJ2-7, the V gene TRBV27; 10 bases line up with TRBD1. The CDR3 totals 14 residues. The germline V gene has CDR1 MNHEY and CDR2 SMNVEV (reference sequence). The V gene end was trimmed by 6 bases and the J gene end by 7 bases; junction bases not matched to a gene: 9. CDR3 loop: CASSGRQGAGEQYF. DNA for the CDR3: TGTGCCAGCAGCGGTCGACAGGGGGCGGGGGAGCAGTACTTC.

This clonotype was counted a few times. V gene TRBV5-1 combines with J gene TRBJ1-2; 7 bases fit TRBD1. The V and J ends lost 4 bases and 2 bases, in that order; junction bases with no gene match: 5. From germline, CDR1 is SGHRS and CDR2 YFSETQ. The CDR3 has 14 amino acids. CDR3 in DNA: TGCGCCAGCAGCAGGGACAGACTAAACTATGGCTACACCTTC. As protein: CASSRDRLNYGYTF.

This clonotype was seen only once. V and J are TRBV7-9 and TRBJ2-5; tentative D call: TRBD2 (5 bases). The ends were cut back, 5 bases at V and 7 bases at J, with 26 bases in the middle. Germline CDR1 and CDR2: SEHNR and FQNEAQ (reference sequence). This CDR3 contains 17 residues. CDR3 sequence (DNA): TGTGCCAGCAGCCCCCGGACTGACGACGTGCTCCGCGGGACCCAGTACTTC. Its protein is CASSPRTDDVLRGTQYF.

This chain uses TRBV29-1 with TRBJ2-5; D is possibly TRBD1 or TRBD2 (5 bases each). Trimming took 6 bases from V and 4 from J, leaving 21 bases between them. The CDR3 spans 15 residues. Germline V CDR1 and CDR2: SQVTM, ANQGSEA. The CDR3 DNA sequence: TGCAGCGTCTCTGTGGTTAGGGGAGCCCCAGAGACCCAGTACTTC. Its protein is CSVSVVRGAPETQYF. The whole variable domain, filled in from reference TRBV29-1 and TRBJ2-5, reads SAVISQKPSRDICQRGTSLTIQCQVDSQVTMMFWYRQQPGQSLTLIATANQGSEATYESGFVIDKFPISRPNLTFSTLTVSNMSPEDSSIYLCSVSVVRGAPETQYFGPGTRLLVL.

This clonotype has a handful of counts. The chain carries TRBV28 and TRBJ1-2; D is uncertain. The V and J ends lost 2 bases and 2 bases respectively, with 12 bases between them. The CDR3 is made up of 15 amino acids. Germline CDR1 is MDHEN and CDR2 is SYDVKM. CDR3 in DNA: TGTGCCAGCAGTTTAAGGGCACTTGGGAACTATGGCTACACCTTC. Its protein is CASSLRALGNYGYTF.

The rearrangement joins TRBV20-1 to TRBJ1-4, with D perhaps TRBD1 (6 bases). Trimming removed 0 bases from V and 7 bases from J, with 15 bases in between. The germline V gene has CDR1 DFQATT and CDR2 SNEGSKA (reference sequence). There are 15 residues in the CDR3. CDR3 nucleotide sequence: TGCAGTGCTAGAGACCGGATGCAGGGGCGTGAAAAACTGTTTTTT. Translated: CSARDRMQGREKLFF.

The sample holds many counts of this clonotype. The chain combines TRBV18 with TRBJ1-1; tentatively, D is TRBD1 (6 bases). There are 13 residues in the CDR3. V shed 4 bases and J shed 1 base, with 7 bases lying between them. Germline V gene data show CDR1 as KGHSH and CDR2 as LQKENI. The CDR3 DNA reads as TGTGCCAGCTCACAGGGACAGAACACTGAAGCTTTCTTT. It encodes CASSQGQNTEAFF. Looking up the rest from reference TRBV18 and TRBJ1-1 gives the full variable domain: NAGVMQNPRHLVRRRGQEARLRCSPMKGHSHVYWYRQLPEEGLKFMVYLQKENIIDESGMPKERFSAEFPKEGPSILRIQQVVRGDSAAYFCASSQGQNTEAFFGQGTRLTVV.